Listed here are 4 T cell receptor beta chains from one sample, sequenced in a study of cytomegalovirus exposure and HLA in healthy donors. Use of 60 Vbeta and 13 Jbeta primers characterized the PCR. TCRdb's table, derived via immunoSEQ multiplex PCR, lists solely in-frame clones and lacks some. The sample has about 190,000 clones, about 80% seen once. Specimen: PBMCs. The receptors originated from a woman aged 40 to 49 in good health and CMV-seronegative.

J is TRBJ2-2 and V is TRBV7-3; D remains ambiguous. The CDR3 loop spans 13 amino acids. V was cut by 2 bases and J by 4 bases, with 5 bases left in between. Germline V gene data show CDR1 as SGHTA and CDR2 as FQGTGA. CDR3: CASSLGPTGELFF. The CDR3 DNA reads as TGTGCCAGCAGCTTAGGGCCCACCGGGGAGCTGTTTTTT.

The chain uses TRBV7-9 and TRBJ2-1, with 10 bases fitting TRBD2. There are 16 residues in the CDR3. Losses at the gene ends were 4 bases for V and 9 bases for J; bases not matched to a gene: 12. CDR1 SEHNR and CDR2 FQNEAQ come from the germline V gene (reference sequence). The DNA of the CDR3 is TGTGCCAGCAGCTCGGCCGGGCTAGCGGGAGCCATTGAGCAGTTCTTC. Amino acids: CASSSAGLAGAIEQFF.

This chain joins TRBV11-2 and TRBJ2-7; 12 bases are shared with TRBD2. The germline V gene encodes CDR1 SGHAT and CDR2 FQNNGV. Unmatched junction bases numbered 13, after V lost 5 bases and J lost 2 bases. The length of the CDR3 is 18 residues. The CDR3 here is CASSRLVTSGRDPYEQYF. The CDR3 DNA reads as TGTGCCAGCAGCCGCTTGGTGACTAGCGGGAGAGACCCCTACGAGCAGTACTTC. Full variable domain (outside the CDR3, taken from reference TRBV11-2 and TRBJ2-7): EAGVAQSPRYKIIEKRQSVAFWCNPISGHATLYWYQQILGQGPKLLIQFQNNGVVDDSQLPKDRFSAERLKGVDSTLKIQPAKLEDSAVYLCASSRLVTSGRDPYEQYFGPGTRLTVT.

The chain combines TRBV30 with TRBJ1-2; 8 bases are a match to TRBD1. CDR3 length equals 15 residues. Looked up from germline, CDR1 is GTSNPN and CDR2 is SVGIG (reference sequence). V was clipped by 7 bases and J by 3 bases; unmatched bases: 13. The CDR3 sequence is CASDSVWTGYYGYTF. Written as DNA, the CDR3 is TGTGCCTCGGACTCAGTTTGGACAGGGTACTATGGCTACACCTTC.